The next 23 T cell receptor beta chains were all read from a single sample in a study of immune evolution from preneoplasia to lung adenocarcinoma. Sequencing used immunoSEQ multiplex PCR; TCRdb keeps in-frame clones, though not all of them. The sample has over 6,500 clones, approximately 83% seen once. What was sequenced was FFPE invasive lung adenocarcinoma tissue. The receptors here all came from a person aged 50-70 years with lung adenocarcinoma.

The count of this clone is one. The sample carries other DNA sequences with the same CDR3. The V gene is TRBV30, the J gene TRBJ1-2; TRBD1 is a possible D gene (6 bases). This CDR3 is 12 amino acids long. Germline-derived CDR1 and CDR2 are GTSNPN and SVGIG (reference sequence). With 3 bases removed from V and 4 bases from J, the gap between germline ends came to 9 bases. CDR3 DNA sequence: TGTGCCTGGAGGAAGGACAGCTATGGCTACACCTTC. This gives the protein CAWRKDSYGYTF.

A note on this clone: Other DNA sequences within the sample encode an identical CDR3. The rearrangement links TRBV6-5 to TRBJ1-1; possible D gene TRBD1, 6 bases. V was trimmed by 5 bases and J by 2 bases, leaving 9 bases between them. This CDR3 contains 13 residues. CDR1 and CDR2 from the germline V gene are MNHEY and SVGAGI. The CDR3 nucleotides read TGTGCCAGCAGTAGGGACATCAACACTGAAGCTTTCTTT. The encoded protein is CASSRDINTEAFF.

V gene TRBV20-1 combines with J gene TRBJ2-5, with D uncertain. The V gene's germline CDR1 is DFQATT and CDR2 SNEGSKA (reference sequence). The CDR3 is 11 residues long. The V end was cut by 5 bases, the J end by 0 bases, with 4 bases between. As DNA, the CDR3 is TGCAGTGCTGCCAACCAAGAGACCCAGTACTTC. Translated, it gives CSAANQETQYF.

This chain links TRBV15 with TRBJ2-3; no definite D call. The CDR3 sequence is 16 residues long. Per germline, CDR1 LNHNV and CDR2 YYDKDF (reference sequence). V was pared by 3 bases and J by 0 bases, with 13 bases between. The CDR3 region has the DNA TGTGCCACCAGCAGGGCTTACATCGACAGCACAGATACGCAGTATTTT. Translated, it gives CATSRAYIDSTDTQYF.

The chain employs TRBV5-1 and TRBJ2-2; possibly TRBD1 for D (6 bases). There are 17 residues in the CDR3. The V gene's germline CDR1 is SGHRS and CDR2 YFSETQ. Trimming stripped 3 bases from V and 2 bases from J, with 17 bases between. The CDR3 DNA sequence: TGCGCCAGCAGCTCACCGGGACATCGGCTCAACACCGGGGAGCTGTTTTTT. Its protein is CASSSPGHRLNTGELFF.

As concerns this clone: An end of the junction differs from the germline gene, which may be a read error. Other nucleotide sequences in the sample specify the same CDR3. The chain is built from TRBV6-1 and TRBJ1-2, with D possibly being TRBD1 (6 bases). Germline-derived CDR1 and CDR2 are MNHNS and SASEGT. The length of the CDR3 is 14 residues. This CDR3 reads CASSDRPGAPGYTF. The CDR3 bases are TGTGCTAGCAGTGATCGGCCGGGGGCTCCGGGCTACACCTTC.

V gene TRBV15 combines with J gene TRBJ1-5, with 12 bases fitting TRBD1. CDR1 and CDR2 (germline): LNHNV, YYDKDF (reference sequence). V was pared by 0 bases and J by 5 bases, with 2 bases of the junction left unmatched. CDR3 length: 16 amino acids. CDR3 coding DNA: TGTGCCACCAGCAGAGAAGGGACAGGGGGCGATCAGCCCCAGCATTTT. It yields the protein CATSREGTGGDQPQHF.

The chain carries TRBV19 and TRBJ2-7, with no clear D. Germline V gene lookup returns CDR1 LNHDA and CDR2 SQIVND (reference sequence). This CDR3 is 14 amino acids long. With 8 bases removed from V and 1 base from J, the gap between germline ends came to 15 bases. The CDR3 nucleotides are TGTGCCAGTGGCCCCCGGGCCGCGTCCTACGAGCAGTACTTC. Residues: CASGPRAASYEQYF.

As to this clone: An end of the junction differs from the germline gene, which may be a read error. This chain links TRBV2 with TRBJ1-1; D not certain. CDR1 is SNHLY, CDR2 FYNNEI, per germline. The length of the CDR3 is 12 residues. The CDR3 DNA follows: TGTGCCAGCAGCGAAGGGAACACTGAAGCTTTCTTT. Its translation is CASSEGNTEAFF.

The genes are TRBV2 and TRBJ2-3, with 7 bases fitting TRBD1. J was trimmed by 5 bases and V by 8 bases; bases with no gene match: 7. CDR1 SNHLY and CDR2 FYNNEI come from the germline V gene. This CDR3 is built from 13 residues. The CDR3 region is CASERGRVDTQYF. The CDR3 DNA reads as TGTGCCAGCGAGAGGGGGCGCGTAGATACGCAGTATTTT.

This clone has more than one count but fewer than ten. The rearrangement uses TRBV15 and TRBJ1-5; the D is unclear. The CDR3 totals 15 residues. V was clipped by 0 bases and J by 5 bases, with 11 bases between them. Per the germline V gene, CDR1 is LNHNV and CDR2 is YYDKDF (reference sequence). The CDR3 protein is CATSRDIVVHQPQHF. The CDR3 DNA follows: TGTGCCACCAGCAGAGATATTGTCGTACATCAGCCCCAGCATTTT. The full variable domain, rest sourced from reference TRBV15 and TRBJ1-5, is DAMVIQNPRYQVTQFGKPVTLSCSQTLNHNVMYWYQQKSSQAPKLLFHYYDKDFNNEADTPDNFQSRRPNTSFCFLDIRSPGLGDTAMYLCATSRDIVVHQPQHFGDGTRLSIL.

The genes are TRBV29-1 and TRBJ2-4, with D tentatively TRBD1 (5 bases). The ends were cut back, 1 base at V and 3 bases at J, with 10 bases in the middle. The CDR3 runs 14 residues. CDR1 SQVTM and CDR2 ANQGSEA come from the germline V gene. The CDR3 DNA sequence: TGCAGCGTTGAAGGTCTAGGGGTCAAAAACATTCAGTACTTC. It yields the protein CSVEGLGVKNIQYF.

This rearrangement joins TRBV7-9 to TRBJ2-7, with 10 bases matching TRBD1. Looked up from germline, CDR1 is SEHNR and CDR2 is FQNEAQ (reference sequence). Germline trimming cut 10 bases from V and 5 bases from J; bases unmatched to any gene: 11. The CDR3 length is 14 residues. CDR3 region: CATRADRGYDEQYF. The CDR3 DNA reads as TGTGCCACCAGGGCGGACAGGGGGTACGACGAGCAGTACTTC.

The V gene is TRBV7-9, the J gene TRBJ2-7, with D maybe TRBD2 (5 bases). Germline-derived CDR1 and CDR2 are SEHNR and FQNEAQ (reference sequence). The CDR3 covers 14 residues. Trimming left V 0 bases short and J 3 bases short, with 9 bases between. The CDR3 DNA follows: TGTGCCAGCAGCTTAGCCAACGGGGACTACGAGCAGTACTTC. The encoded protein is CASSLANGDYEQYF.

The chain recombines TRBV29-1 with TRBJ2-1; 7 nucleotides agree with TRBD2. Unmatched junction bases numbered 7, after V lost 6 bases and J lost 5 bases. The CDR3 is 13 amino acids. The V gene's germline CDR1 is SQVTM and CDR2 ANQGSEA. The CDR3: CSVSGDVNNEQFF. The CDR3, as DNA: TGCAGCGTAAGCGGGGACGTGAACAATGAGCAGTTCTTC.

The J gene is TRBJ1-2, the V gene TRBV5-4; a weak D match, TRBD1 (5 bases). Germline assignment: CDR1 SGHNT and CDR2 YYREEE (reference sequence). The length of the CDR3 is 12 residues. V was pared by 4 bases and J by 4 bases, with 8 bases between. The CDR3 sequence is CASSLDTYGYTF. The CDR3 DNA reads as TGTGCCAGCAGCCTGGACACCTATGGCTACACCTTC.

The CDR3 protein is CASSFGRGNWYSNQPQHF. The CDR3, as DNA: TGTGCCAGCAGCTTCGGGAGGGGGAATTGGTATAGCAATCAGCCCCAGCATTTT. This chain connects TRBV7-3 to TRBJ1-5, with D perhaps matching TRBD1 (6 bases). The germline V gene encodes CDR1 SGHTA and CDR2 FQGTGA. This CDR3 is built from 18 residues. V was clipped by 3 bases and J by 0 bases, with 18 bases between them.

Comment on this clone: This sample includes further DNA sequences coding for the same CDR3. The chain links TRBV18 to TRBJ2-3; D may be TRBD2 (6 bases). The CDR3 totals 15 residues. Trimming removed 1 base at V and 0 bases at J, with 8 bases between. Germline V gene lookup returns CDR1 KGHSH and CDR2 LQKENI. In DNA, the CDR3 is TGTGCCAGCTCACCACTAGCGGCTAGCACAGATACGCAGTATTTT. It translates to CASSPLAASTDTQYF.

The chain carries TRBV4-2 and TRBJ2-1; possible D gene TRBD2, 6 bases. This CDR3 comprises 16 residues. Germline-derived CDR1 and CDR2 are LGHNA and YNFKEQ. Trimming stripped 4 bases from V and 2 bases from J, with 15 bases between. The CDR3 spells CASSPLGTVPYNEQFF. DNA for the CDR3: TGTGCCAGCAGCCCGCTGGGGACTGTGCCCTACAATGAGCAGTTCTTC.

The rearrangement joins TRBV15 to TRBJ2-7, with D possibly matching TRBD2 (6 bases). V dropped 2 bases and J dropped 0 bases, with 23 bases sitting between them. CDR1 LNHNV and CDR2 YYDKDF come from the germline V gene (reference sequence). The CDR3 extends over 19 amino acids. CDR3 region: CATSRTTGGASDASYEQYF. CDR3 in DNA: TGTGCCACCAGCAGAACGACTGGAGGGGCCTCCGATGCCTCCTACGAGCAGTACTTC.

This chain uses TRBV27 with TRBJ2-7; D perhaps matches TRBD2 (6 bases). V lost 6 bases and J 4 bases, leaving 16 bases between the germline ends. Germline values: CDR1 MNHEY, CDR2 SMNVEV (reference sequence). The CDR3 consists of 14 residues. The CDR3 DNA is TGTGCCAGCAGGCCCATCGGGACTCCTTACGAGCAGTACTTC. It yields the protein CASRPIGTPYEQYF.

This chain links TRBV28 with TRBJ1-4; no clear D. V was cut by 2 bases and J by 4 bases, with 11 bases left in between. CDR1 and CDR2 (germline): MDHEN, SYDVKM. This CDR3 contains 15 residues. CDR3 bases: TGTGCCAGCAGTTTAACCAAGGCTTATAATGAAAAACTGTTTTTT. Its translation: CASSLTKAYNEKLFF.

This clone was counted a few times. The J gene is TRBJ1-2, the V gene TRBV6-1; D gene ambiguous. The CDR3 runs 11 residues. V gave up 8 bases and J gave up 0 bases, with 4 bases separating them. CDR1 and CDR2 from the germline V gene are MNHNS and SASEGT. CDR3 sequence reads: CASFANYGYTF. CDR3 coding DNA: TGTGCCAGCTTTGCTAACTATGGCTACACCTTC.